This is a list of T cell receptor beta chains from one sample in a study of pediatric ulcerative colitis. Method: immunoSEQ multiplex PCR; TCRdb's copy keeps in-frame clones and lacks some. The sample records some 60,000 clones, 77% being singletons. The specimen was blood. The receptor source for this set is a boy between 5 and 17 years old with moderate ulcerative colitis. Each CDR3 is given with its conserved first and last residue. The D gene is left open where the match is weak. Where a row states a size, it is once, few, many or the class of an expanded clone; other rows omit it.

TGTGCCAGCAGCTTGACAGGGTACACCGGGGAGCTGTTTTTT CASSLTGYTGELFF TRBJ2-2 TRBV5-6 NA NA
TGTGCCAGCAGTGAACCCGGGACGTCGGGCGAGCAGTACTTC CASSEPGTSGEQYF TRBJ2-7 TRBV2 NA NA
TGTGCCAGCAGTGAAGTAGGCAGGGCCCCCTATGGCTACACCTTC CASSEVGRAPYGYTF TRBJ1-2 TRBV6-1 NA NA
TGTGCCAGCAGCTCGCAGAAGAACACTGAAGCTTTCTTT CASSSQKNTEAFF TRBJ1-1 TRBV7-3 NA NA
TGTGCCAGCAACTACGAGCAGTACTTC CASNYEQYF TRBJ2-7 TRBV15 NA NA
TGTGCCAGTACCCGAGTGCAGGGTAGCAATCAGCCCCAGCATTTT CASTRVQGSNQPQHF TRBJ1-5 TRBV19 NA NA
TGTGCCAGCAGCCGAGGGACAGGGGTTTCAGACTATGGCTACACCTTC CASSRGTGVSDYGYTF TRBJ1-2 TRBV7-9 TRBD1 NA
TGTGCCAGCTCACCACAGGGGACTGGCGGGGAGCTGTTTTTT CASSPQGTGGELFF TRBJ2-2 TRBV18 NA NA
TGCAGCGTTGAAACGACGGTGGCGGGTGAAAAACTGTTTTTT CSVETTVAGEKLFF TRBJ1-4 TRBV29-1 NA few
TGTGCCAGTAGTGTCGGGACAGGGGTCTACGAGCAGTACTTC CASSVGTGVYEQYF TRBJ2-7 TRBV19 TRBD1 once
TGTGCCAGCAGCTTAGGGCCAGGGCCAAATCAGCCCCAGCATTTT CASSLGPGPNQPQHF TRBJ1-5 TRBV7-8 NA NA
TGCGCCAGCAGCCCCCATTCCCTTGGACTAGTGAGCGGTTTCTCCAATGAGCAGTTCTTC CASSPHSLGLVSGFSNEQFF TRBJ2-1 TRBV5-1 TRBD2 NA
TGTGCCAGCAGCTTAGCGGGGAGCTCCTACAATGAGCAGTTCTTC CASSLAGSSYNEQFF TRBJ2-1 TRBV7-8 NA once
TGTGCCAGCAGCCCACCGGAGAGTTCCTATGGCTACACCTTC CASSPPESSYGYTF TRBJ1-2 TRBV7-2 NA NA
TGCGCCAGCAGCTTGGCCGTAGGTCCGGGAAACACCATATATTTT CASSLAVGPGNTIYF TRBJ1-3 TRBV5-1 NA NA
TGTGCCAGCAGCTTACAGGATTGGCGGTCAACTGAAGCTTTCTTT CASSLQDWRSTEAFF TRBJ1-1 TRBV7-8 NA few
TGTGCCAGCAGATGGACAGCTACAAATCAGCCCCAGCATTTT CASRWTATNQPQHF TRBJ1-5 TRBV2 NA NA
TGTGCCAGTAGCGACAGGGGCCAAGTCTATGGCTACACCTTC CASSDRGQVYGYTF TRBJ1-2 TRBV19 TRBD1 NA
TGCGCCAGCAGCCCCACACAGACTAGCTTAAGCTCCTACAATGAGCAGTTCTTC CASSPTQTSLSSYNEQFF TRBJ2-1 TRBV5-1 TRBD2 NA
TGTGCCAGCAGCTTCCCTAGCGGGAGTGGGACAGATACGCAGTATTTT CASSFPSGSGTDTQYF TRBJ2-3 TRBV11-2 TRBD2 NA
TGTGCCAGTAGTATAGGTTTCAACACTGAAGCTTTCTTT CASSIGFNTEAFF TRBJ1-1 TRBV19 NA NA
TGTGCCAGCAGCCAAACCCAGCTATGGGGGAGTACTGAAGCTTTCTTT CASSQTQLWGSTEAFF TRBJ1-1 TRBV16 NA once
TGTGCCAGCAGCTTAAGACCGATTTCATCTGGGTATCAGCCCCAGCATTTT CASSLRPISSGYQPQHF TRBJ1-5 TRBV5-6 NA NA
TGCGCCAGCAGCCCTGACAGGGGGTCGGACACTGAAGCTTTCTTT CASSPDRGSDTEAFF TRBJ1-1 TRBV4-1 TRBD1 NA